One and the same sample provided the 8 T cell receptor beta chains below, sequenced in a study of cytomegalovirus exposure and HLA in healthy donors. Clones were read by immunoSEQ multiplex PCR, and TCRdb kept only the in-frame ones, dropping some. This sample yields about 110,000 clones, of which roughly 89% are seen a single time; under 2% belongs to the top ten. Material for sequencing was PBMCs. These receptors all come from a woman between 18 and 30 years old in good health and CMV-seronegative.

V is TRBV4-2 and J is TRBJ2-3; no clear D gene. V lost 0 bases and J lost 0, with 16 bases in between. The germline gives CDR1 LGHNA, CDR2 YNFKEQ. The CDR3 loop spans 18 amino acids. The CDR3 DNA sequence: TGTGCCAGCAGCCAAGACGGGTACGGCAGTTCTAGCACAGATACGCAGTATTTT. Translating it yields CASSQDGYGSSSTDTQYF.

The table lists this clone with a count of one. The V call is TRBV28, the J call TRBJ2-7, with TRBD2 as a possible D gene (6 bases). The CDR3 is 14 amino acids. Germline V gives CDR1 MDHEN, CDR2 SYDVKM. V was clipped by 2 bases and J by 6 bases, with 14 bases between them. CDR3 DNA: TGTGCCAGCAGTTTAGGAGGGATGGGGCGCGAGCAGTACTTC. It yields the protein CASSLGGMGREQYF.

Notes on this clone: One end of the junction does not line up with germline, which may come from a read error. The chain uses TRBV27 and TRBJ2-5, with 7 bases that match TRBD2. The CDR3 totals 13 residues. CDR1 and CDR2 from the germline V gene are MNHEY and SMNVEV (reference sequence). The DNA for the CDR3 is TGTGCCAGCAGCAGAAGCGGGACTGAGGCCCGAAACTTC. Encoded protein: CASSRSGTEARNF.

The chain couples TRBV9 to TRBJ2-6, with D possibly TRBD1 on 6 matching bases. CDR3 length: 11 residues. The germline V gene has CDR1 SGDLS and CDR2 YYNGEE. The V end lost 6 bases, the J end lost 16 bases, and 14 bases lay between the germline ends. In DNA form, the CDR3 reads TGTGCCAGCACCTCCCAGGGGTTACTGACTTTC. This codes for CASTSQGLLTF.

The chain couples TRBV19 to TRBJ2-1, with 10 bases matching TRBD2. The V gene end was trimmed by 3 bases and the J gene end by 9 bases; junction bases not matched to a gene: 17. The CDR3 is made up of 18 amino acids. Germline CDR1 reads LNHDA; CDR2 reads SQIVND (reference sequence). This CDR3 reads CASSMSVGLAGVGGEQFF. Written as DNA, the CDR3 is TGTGCCAGTAGTATGTCGGTCGGGCTAGCGGGAGTCGGGGGTGAGCAGTTCTTC.

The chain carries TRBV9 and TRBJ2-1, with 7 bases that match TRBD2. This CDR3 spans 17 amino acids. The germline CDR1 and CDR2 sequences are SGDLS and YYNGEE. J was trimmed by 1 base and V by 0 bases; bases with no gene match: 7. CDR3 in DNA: TGTGCCAGCAGCGTAGGGGGCGGGAGCGGGTCCTACAATGAGCAGTTCTTC. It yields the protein CASSVGGGSGSYNEQFF.

The CDR3 spells CASRRSGLITDTQYF. The DNA for the CDR3 is TGTGCCAGCAGACGATCGGGACTTATCACAGATACGCAGTATTTT. The J gene is TRBJ2-3, the V gene TRBV6-5, with TRBD2 as a possible D gene (6 bases). Germline V lookup: CDR1 MNHEY, CDR2 SVGAGI. Deletions cut 6 bases from V and 2 bases from J, with 15 bases between. The CDR3 spans 15 residues.

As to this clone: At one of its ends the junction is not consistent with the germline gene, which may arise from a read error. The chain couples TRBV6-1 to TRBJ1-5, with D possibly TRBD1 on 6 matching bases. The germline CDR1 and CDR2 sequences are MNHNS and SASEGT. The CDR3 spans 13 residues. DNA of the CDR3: TGTGCCAGCAGTGAGTCGGCCCGCGACAGGTCTTATTTT. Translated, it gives CASSESARDRSYF.